This passage covers 32 T cell receptor beta chains from one sample sequenced in a study of identical twins. TCRdb analysed the 5' RACE reads with MiXCR anew, one entry per CDR3 protein. This sample carries a few hundred thousand distinct CDR3 sequences, more than 9% of them seen once, and the ten largest clones take approximately 3.2%. These records were also assigned to another study, of yellow fever vaccine responses in identical twins.

Sequenced material: PBMCs. The receptors originated from a woman between 18 and 29 years old in good health.

There are many counts of this clonotype. This chain connects TRBV28 to TRBJ2-7; D remains ambiguous. Germline assignment: CDR1 MDHEN and CDR2 SYDVKM. The CDR3 runs 15 residues. The germline V and J ends were trimmed by 5 bases and 4 bases, with 18 bases remaining between them. In DNA form, the CDR3 reads TGTGCCAGCAGTCCCCTGGTCCACGAAAAATACGAGCAGTACTTC. This gives the protein CASSPLVHEKYEQYF.

This clonotype was recorded a few times. V and J are TRBV20-1 and TRBJ1-2; unclear D gene. The germline V gene encodes CDR1 DFQATT and CDR2 SNEGSKA (reference sequence). The CDR3 runs to 12 residues. Trimming shortened V by 1 base and J by 7 bases, and 10 bases separated the two germline ends. The CDR3 sequence is CSARVTATGYTF. The DNA of the CDR3 is TGCAGTGCTAGAGTAACCGCGACTGGCTACACCTTC.

The chain's CDR3 is CASSPQGPSAGGLGEQFF. Here the CDR3 DNA reads TGCGCCAGCAGCCCTCAGGGACCTTCGGCGGGAGGGCTGGGTGAGCAGTTCTTC. This rearrangement joins TRBV5-1 to TRBJ2-1; 9 bases align to TRBD2. The CDR3 extends over 18 amino acids. The junction had 20 bases not matched to a gene; V was cut back by 4 bases and J by 9 bases. Germline V gene lookup returns CDR1 SGHRS and CDR2 YFSETQ.

There are many counts of this clonotype. The chain links TRBV7-9 to TRBJ2-7; D is undetermined. The germline V gene encodes CDR1 SEHNR and CDR2 FQNEAQ (reference sequence). V was pared by 5 bases and J by 2 bases, with 13 bases between. The CDR3 spans 14 residues. CDR3 protein: CASSPRTVTYEQYF. The CDR3 DNA reads as TGTGCCAGCAGCCCGAGGACGGTTACCTACGAGCAGTACTTC.

This clonotype turned up a few times. The gene calls are TRBV7-2 and TRBJ2-5; TRBD2 matches 9 bases. Germline lookup yields CDR1 SGHTA and CDR2 FQGNSA. The CDR3 runs to 17 residues. The ends lost 4 bases at V and 9 bases at J; junction bases unmatched: 18. The CDR3 sequence is CASSSGLAGLGAEPQYF. CDR3 sequence (DNA): TGTGCCAGCAGCTCCGGCCTAGCGGGGCTGGGGGCGGAGCCCCAGTACTTC.

This rearrangement joins TRBV5-1 to TRBJ2-4; D call uncertain. This CDR3 has 14 amino acids. Trimming removed 5 bases at V and 5 bases at J, with 14 bases between. CDR1 and CDR2 (germline): SGHRS, YFSETQ. CDR3 nucleotides: TGCGCCAGCAGGGTCGAAACCGGGCAAAACATTCAGTACTTC. Translating it yields CASRVETGQNIQYF.

In its sample, this clonotype was seen a few times. J is TRBJ2-3 and V is TRBV29-1; TRBD2 aligns across 14 bases. The CDR3 is made up of 15 amino acids. Germline trimming cut 6 bases from V and 4 bases from J; bases unmatched to any gene: 6. The germline V gene encodes CDR1 SQVTM and CDR2 ANQGSEA. The CDR3 reads CSVKGLAGAPDTQYF. The DNA of the CDR3 is TGCAGCGTAAAGGGACTAGCGGGGGCCCCAGATACGCAGTATTTT.

This clonotype was picked up many times. The V and J genes are TRBV7-2 and TRBJ1-1; D is ambiguous. Trimming cost V 5 bases and J 1 base, with 11 bases left between them. The CDR3 length is 14 residues. CDR1 and CDR2 (germline): SGHTA, FQGNSA. CDR3 in DNA: TGTGCCAGCAGCCCCAGAGGCGCGAACACTGAAGCTTTCTTT. Protein product: CASSPRGANTEAFF. Full variable domain (rest looked up from reference TRBV7-2 and TRBJ1-1): GAGVSQSPSNKVTEKGKDVELRCDPISGHTALYWYRQSLGQGLEFLIYFQGNSAPDKSGLPSDRFSAERTGGSVSTLTIQRTQQEDSAVYLCASSPRGANTEAFFGQGTRLTVV.

This CDR3 is CASSHGEGGNTGELFF. Here the CDR3 DNA reads TGCGCCAGCAGCCATGGCGAGGGGGGGAACACCGGGGAGCTGTTTTTT. The V and J genes are TRBV4-3 and TRBJ2-2; D may match TRBD1 or TRBD2 (6 bases each). The CDR3 runs to 16 residues. CDR1 is LGHNA and CDR2 is YSLEER in the germline V gene. Trimming cost V 3 bases and J 1 base, with 12 bases left between them.

This clonotype was found a few times. This chain uses TRBV6-2 or TRBV6-3 with TRBJ2-7; a possible D gene is TRBD2 (5 bases). This CDR3 is built from 17 residues. Trimming pared 0 bases from V and 2 bases from J, leaving 17 bases between. Germline V CDR1 and CDR2: MNHEY, SVGEGT. CDR3 nucleotide sequence: TGTGCCAGCAGTTACTCTGTTCGGAGCGGTAACCCCTACGAGCAGTACTTC. Its protein product is CASSYSVRSGNPYEQYF.

The sample holds a few counts of this clonotype. This chain uses TRBV28 with TRBJ1-2; tentative D call: TRBD1 (6 bases). Trimming left V 11 bases short and J 5 bases short, with 24 bases between. The germline V gene encodes CDR1 MDHEN and CDR2 SYDVKM. The CDR3 consists of 15 residues. CDR3 coding DNA: TGTGCCCTAGGGGGTAACAGGGACGCGGAATATGGCTACACCTTC. Its translation is CALGGNRDAEYGYTF.

The chain uses TRBV19 and TRBJ1-1; D possibly corresponds to TRBD1 (6 bases). CDR3 size: 14 residues. The V gene's germline CDR1 is LNHDA and CDR2 SQIVND (reference sequence). Trimming removed 4 bases at V and 5 bases at J, with 14 bases between. DNA of the CDR3: TGTGCCAGTAGTAAGGGACAAGTCGGGACTGAAGCTTTCTTT. Translating gives CASSKGQVGTEAFF.

This chain links TRBV7-6 with TRBJ2-2, with TRBD1 identical over 9 bases. CDR1 SGHVS and CDR2 FNYEAQ come from the germline V gene. J lost 3 bases, V lost 1 base, and 3 bases had no gene match. This CDR3 comprises 16 residues. CDR3 in amino acids: CASSLVGTGHTGELFF. CDR3 coding DNA: TGTGCCAGCAGCTTAGTCGGGACAGGGCACACCGGGGAGCTGTTTTTT.

This clonotype has ten or more counts. V gene TRBV29-1 combines with J gene TRBJ2-2; unclear D gene. The length of the CDR3 is 16 residues. V lost 1 base and J lost 2, with 14 bases in between. CDR1 and CDR2 from the germline V gene are SQVTM and ANQGSEA. The CDR3 is CSVEVGSDPNTGELFF. The CDR3 bases are TGCAGCGTTGAAGTAGGCTCGGACCCAAACACCGGGGAGCTGTTTTTT.

The genes are TRBV20-1 and TRBJ1-1; D is undetermined. The CDR3 runs to 13 residues. Germline loops: CDR1 DFQATT, CDR2 SNEGSKA (reference sequence). V was clipped by 5 bases and J by 3 bases, with 13 bases between them. Here the CDR3 DNA reads TGCAGTGCTCGCGACCCAACTTACACTGAAGCTTTCTTT. Translated, it gives CSARDPTYTEAFF.

This sequence joins TRBV10-3 and TRBJ1-5, with D tentatively TRBD1 (6 bases). CDR1 is ENHRY and CDR2 is SYGVKD in the germline V gene. V was trimmed by 0 bases and J by 6 bases, leaving 18 bases between them. CDR3 length: 17 residues. CDR3 bases: TGTGCCATCAGTGAGTCGGAAGGATTCTGGGGGGCTCAGCCCCAGCATTTT. Translating it yields CAISESEGFWGAQPQHF.

This clonotype appeared a few times. The rearrangement joins TRBV6-2 or TRBV6-3 to TRBJ2-2; 11 bases agree with TRBD1. V gave up 0 bases and J gave up 6 bases; unmatched junction bases: 6. The germline gives CDR1 MNHEY, CDR2 SVGEGT. CDR3 length: 17 residues. The CDR3 DNA reads as TGTGCCAGCAGTTACTCGTTCGGGACAGGGGGATCCGGGGAGCTGTTTTTT. Its translation: CASSYSFGTGGSGELFF.

The chain is built from TRBV2 and TRBJ2-1; 10 bases align to TRBD2. V gave up 9 bases and J gave up 2 bases; unmatched junction bases: 13. The germline V gene encodes CDR1 SNHLY and CDR2 FYNNEI. The CDR3 is made up of 17 amino acids. The CDR3 DNA is TGTGCCAGTGGACTAGCGGCAGAGATGCTCACCTACAATGAGCAGTTCTTC. It encodes CASGLAAEMLTYNEQFF.

This clonotype was seen only a few times. The chain recombines TRBV7-2 with TRBJ1-3; no firm D call. Germline CDR1 and CDR2: SGHTA and FQGNSA. The CDR3 runs 15 residues. V was pared by 5 bases and J by 4 bases, with 15 bases between. Here the CDR3 DNA reads TGTGCCAGCAGCACGAGTGTGGCGGGGGGAAACACCATATATTTT. Translating it yields CASSTSVAGGNTIYF.

As DNA, the CDR3 is TGTGCCAGCAGCCCTGATCGGGGGCTCACAGATACGCAGTATTTT. Protein: CASSPDRGLTDTQYF. The chain is built from TRBV7-2 and TRBJ2-3; the D call may be TRBD1 or TRBD2 (6 bases each). The germline CDR1 and CDR2 sequences are SGHTA and FQGNSA. V shed 5 bases and J shed 2 bases, with 14 bases lying between them. CDR3 length: 15 residues.

The table lists this clonotype with a few counts. The chain carries TRBV6-1 and TRBJ1-4; D is possibly TRBD1 (5 bases). The CDR3 spans 13 residues. Germline V gene data show CDR1 as MNHNS and CDR2 as SASEGT. The ends were cut back, 8 bases at V and 8 bases at J, with 15 bases in the middle. The CDR3 DNA is TGTGCCAGCTGGCGTAGGGGTGTAGAAAAACTGTTTTTT. This encodes CASWRRGVEKLFF.

The chain is built from TRBV20-1 and TRBJ2-7; D unresolved. This CDR3 is built from 9 residues. The V gene's germline CDR1 is DFQATT and CDR2 SNEGSKA (reference sequence). Trimming removed 4 bases at V and 4 bases at J, with 2 bases between. Here the CDR3 reads CSATYEQYF. The DNA of the CDR3 is TGCAGTGCTACTTACGAGCAGTACTTC.

V usage is TRBV28 and J usage is TRBJ2-7; D call uncertain. The CDR3 extends over 16 amino acids. Germline V gives CDR1 MDHEN, CDR2 SYDVKM. V was pared by 5 bases and J by 1 base, with 18 bases between. DNA for the CDR3: TGTGCCAGCAGTCCTAGGGCCGTCTTCAGTTCCTACGAGCAGTACTTC. It encodes CASSPRAVFSSYEQYF.

This clonotype was found a few times. The rearrangement uses TRBV20-1 and TRBJ1-6; 7 bases match TRBD1. The trim removed 0 bases at V and 4 bases at J, leaving 6 bases unmatched. CDR1 is DFQATT and CDR2 is SNEGSKA in the germline V gene (reference sequence). This CDR3 is built from 16 residues. DNA of the CDR3: TGCAGTGCTAGAGATGGGGGACAGTATTATAATTCACCCCTCCACTTT. Its protein is CSARDGGQYYNSPLHF.

This clonotype occurred many times. V usage is TRBV10-3 and J usage is TRBJ1-1; TRBD1 agrees at 7 bases. The CDR3 covers 13 residues. Per germline, CDR1 ENHRY and CDR2 SYGVKD. V lost 4 bases and J lost 3; bases outside the gene matches: 2. As DNA, the CDR3 is TGTGCCATCAGTGGTACAGGGGACACTGAAGCTTTCTTT. As protein: CAISGTGDTEAFF.

This clonotype was counted a few times. The rearrangement uses TRBV20-1 and TRBJ2-7; D may be TRBD1 or TRBD2 (5 bases each). V was trimmed by 5 bases and J by 2 bases, leaving 16 bases between them. Germline assignment: CDR1 DFQATT and CDR2 SNEGSKA (reference sequence). This CDR3 is 14 amino acids long. DNA of the CDR3: TGCAGTGCTCAGTGGGACCCCGGGACCTACGAGCAGTACTTC. Translated, it gives CSAQWDPGTYEQYF.

This clonotype was seen at least ten times. The V call is TRBV5-1, the J call TRBJ2-3, with D tentatively TRBD2 (6 bases). CDR3 length equals 15 residues. V dropped 4 bases and J dropped 0 bases, with 12 bases sitting between them. Germline V CDR1 and CDR2: SGHRS, YFSETQ. As DNA, the CDR3 is TGCGCCAGCAGCCGCGGGACGTTCAGCACAGATACGCAGTATTTT. As protein: CASSRGTFSTDTQYF.

V and J are TRBV20-1 and TRBJ2-1, with TRBD2 matching 7 bases. CDR3 size: 16 residues. V was pared by 1 base and J by 4 bases, with 10 bases of the junction left unmatched. Per germline, CDR1 DFQATT and CDR2 SNEGSKA (reference sequence). The CDR3 nucleotides are TGCAGTGCTAGAGGCGGGGCTAGCGGCCCATACAATGAGCAGTTCTTC. This sequence encodes CSARGGASGPYNEQFF.

This clonotype was found a few times. The rearrangement links TRBV5-1 to TRBJ2-3; TRBD1 matches at 10 bases. Germline V CDR1 and CDR2: SGHRS, YFSETQ. The CDR3 is 16 amino acids. The junction had 6 bases not matched to a gene; V was cut back by 0 bases and J by 5 bases. The DNA of the CDR3 is TGCGCCAGCAGCTTGGAGCCGGGACAGGGGTTAGATACGCAGTATTTT. Translated, it gives CASSLEPGQGLDTQYF. The variable domain in full, completed from reference TRBV5-1 and TRBJ2-3, reads KAGVTQTPRYLIKTRGQQVTLSCSPISGHRSVSWYQQTPGQGLQFLFEYFSETQRNKGNFPGRFSGRQFSNSRSEMNVSTLELGDSALYLCASSLEPGQGLDTQYFGPGTRLTVL.

With respect to this clonotype: Given a much more abundant clone one base away, this may be a read error. The chain links TRBV20-1 to TRBJ2-2; TRBD1 might be the D (5 bases). CDR1 DFQATT and CDR2 SNEGSKA come from the germline V gene (reference sequence). V was clipped by 4 bases and J by 4 bases, with 16 bases between them. The CDR3 totals 15 residues. The CDR3 DNA follows: TGCAGTGCTACTCTTTATCAGGGCGGCACCGGGGAGCTGTTTTTT. This codes for CSATLYQGGTGELFF.

This chain uses TRBV7-2 with TRBJ2-5; 15 nucleotides align to TRBD2. The CDR3 sequence is 17 residues long. Germline CDR1 and CDR2: SGHTA and FQGNSA. With V trimmed by 4 bases and J by 5 bases, 8 bases remained unmatched. CDR3 protein: CASSSVGLAGGWETQYF. The CDR3, as DNA: TGTGCCAGCAGCTCAGTGGGACTAGCGGGAGGATGGGAGACCCAGTACTTC.

This clonotype was found many times. The chain has TRBV18 and TRBJ1-5; D is uncertain. V was shortened by 3 bases and J by 6 bases, with 18 bases between the two germline ends. The germline CDR1 and CDR2 sequences are KGHSH and LQKENI. This CDR3 comprises 16 residues. The CDR3 DNA reads TGTGCCAGCTCACCCGCTATAGGGTTTATCGGTCAGCCCCAGCATTTT. As protein: CASSPAIGFIGQPQHF. Full variable domain (outside the CDR3, taken from reference TRBV18 and TRBJ1-5): NAGVMQNPRHLVRRRGQEARLRCSPMKGHSHVYWYRQLPEEGLKFMVYLQKENIIDESGMPKERFSAEFPKEGPSILRIQQVVRGDSAAYFCASSPAIGFIGQPQHFGDGTRLSIL.